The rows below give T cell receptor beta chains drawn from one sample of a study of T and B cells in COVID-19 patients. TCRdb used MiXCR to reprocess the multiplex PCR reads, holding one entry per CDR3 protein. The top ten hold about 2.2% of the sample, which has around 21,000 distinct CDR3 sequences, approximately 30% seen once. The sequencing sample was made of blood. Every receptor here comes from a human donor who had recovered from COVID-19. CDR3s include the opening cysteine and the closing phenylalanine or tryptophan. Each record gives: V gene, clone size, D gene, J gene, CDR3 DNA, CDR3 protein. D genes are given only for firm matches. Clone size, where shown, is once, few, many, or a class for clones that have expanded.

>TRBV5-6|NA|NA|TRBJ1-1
TGTGCCAGCAGCCCTGGGAATTGGGGGGTGAACACTGAAGCTTTCTTT
CASSPGNWGVNTEAFF
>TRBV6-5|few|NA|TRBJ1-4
TGTGCCAGCAGTGAATTACACACTTCAACTAATGAAAAACTGTTTTTT
CASSELHTSTNEKLFF
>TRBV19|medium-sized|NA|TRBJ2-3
TGTGCCAGTAGTACCAACACAGATACGCAGTATTTT
CASSTNTDTQYF
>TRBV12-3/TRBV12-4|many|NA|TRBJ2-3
TGTGCCAGCACCCAGGGCAGGGTTGTAGATACGCAGTATTTT
CASTQGRVVDTQYF
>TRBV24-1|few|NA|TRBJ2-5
TGTGCCACCAGGGGAACGGGATTACAGCAGACCCAGTACTTC
CATRGTGLQQTQYF
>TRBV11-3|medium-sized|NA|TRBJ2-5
TGTGCCAGCAGCAGTCGGGTAGCCCCCCAAGAGACCCAGTACTTC
CASSSRVAPQETQYF
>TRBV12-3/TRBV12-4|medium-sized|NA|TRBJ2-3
TGTGCCAGCAGTTTAGGGCTAGCAGGGGATACGCAGTATTTT
CASSLGLAGDTQYF
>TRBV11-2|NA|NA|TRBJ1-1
TGTGCCAGCGGGCAGGGGATCATGGCTTTCTTT
CASGQGIMAFF
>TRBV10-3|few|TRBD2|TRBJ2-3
TGTGCCAGCAGTTCTAGCGGGGGGGCAGGCACAGATACGCAGTATTTT
CASSSSGGAGTDTQYF
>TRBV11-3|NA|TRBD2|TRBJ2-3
TGTGCCAGCAGCCCGGGACTAGCGGTGAACAAGGATACGCAGTATTTT
CASSPGLAVNKDTQYF
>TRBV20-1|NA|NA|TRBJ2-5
TGCAGTGCTAGATTTCCGGTCGGGGGGCTAAAAGAGACCCAGTACTTC
CSARFPVGGLKETQYF
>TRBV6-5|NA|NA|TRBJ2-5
TGTGCCAGCAGCCTTTTTCGCACCCACCAAGAGACCCAGTACTTC
CASSLFRTHQETQYF
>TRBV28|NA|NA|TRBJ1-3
TGTGCCAGCAGTTCGCCTACAGGGAATGGAAACACCATATATTTT
CASSSPTGNGNTIYF
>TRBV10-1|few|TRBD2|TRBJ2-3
TGCGCCAGCAGTATTGGGACTAGCGGGGGCACAGATACGCAGTATTTT
CASSIGTSGGTDTQYF
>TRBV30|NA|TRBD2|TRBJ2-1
TGTGCCTGGAGTGTAAGTCTAGCGGGGGGCGATGAGCAGTTCTTC
CAWSVSLAGGDEQFF
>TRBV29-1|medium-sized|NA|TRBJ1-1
TGCAGCGTTGATCAGGGAAGAACTGAAGCTTTCTTT
CSVDQGRTEAFF
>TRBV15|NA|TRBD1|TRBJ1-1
TGTGCCACCAGCCACCAACAGGGGATGAACACTGAAGCTTTCTTT
CATSHQQGMNTEAFF
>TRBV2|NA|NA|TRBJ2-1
TGTGCCAGCAGTGAGAACAGGCGAAGCTCCTACAATGAGCAGTTCTTC
CASSENRRSSYNEQFF
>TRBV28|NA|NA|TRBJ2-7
TGTGCCAGCAACCTGGCTGCAGAAGGGCAGTACTTC
CASNLAAEGQYF
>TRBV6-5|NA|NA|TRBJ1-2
TGTGCCAGCAGTTTCGGCAGGGGCTACACCTTC
CASSFGRGYTF
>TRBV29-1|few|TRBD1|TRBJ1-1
TGCAGCGTTGGCGGGGGGTCGACAGGGGATACTGAAGCTTTCTTT
CSVGGGSTGDTEAFF
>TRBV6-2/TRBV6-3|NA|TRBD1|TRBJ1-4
TGTGCCAGCAGTAACCGACAGGGGAATGAAAAACTGTTTTTT
CASSNRQGNEKLFF
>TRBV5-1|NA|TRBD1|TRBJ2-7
TGCGCCAGCAGCTTGGCAGTCCTGACAGGGACGGGCGAGCAGTACTTC
CASSLAVLTGTGEQYF
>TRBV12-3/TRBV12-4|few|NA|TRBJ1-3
TGTGCCAGCAGTTTCCCCGCCGGTACGGGAAACACCATATATTTT
CASSFPAGTGNTIYF
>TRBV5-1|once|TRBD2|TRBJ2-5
TGCGCCAGCAGGACTAGCGGGGAAGAGACCCAGTACTTC
CASRTSGEETQYF
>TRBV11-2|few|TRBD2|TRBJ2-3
TGTGCCAGCAGCTTAGTTGGGACTAGCAGGACAGATACGCAGTATTTT
CASSLVGTSRTDTQYF
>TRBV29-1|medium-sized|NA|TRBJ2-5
TGCAGCGTTCGACAGGTGGGGGAGACCCAGTACTTC
CSVRQVGETQYF
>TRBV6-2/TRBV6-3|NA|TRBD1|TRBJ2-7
TGTGCCAGCAGTTACTCGAGGGGCCCAGGGGGGTACTTC
CASSYSRGPGGYF
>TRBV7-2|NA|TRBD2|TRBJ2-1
TGTGCCAGCAGCTTAGCTAGCGGGGGCTACAATGAGCAGTTCTTC
CASSLASGGYNEQFF
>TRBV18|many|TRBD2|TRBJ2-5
TGTGCCAGCTCACCGGGACTAGCGGGTCCCCAAGAGACCCAGTACTTC
CASSPGLAGPQETQYF
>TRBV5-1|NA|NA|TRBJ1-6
TGCGCCAGCAGCCCCCAACCTAGCTCCTATAATTCACCCCTCCACTTT
CASSPQPSSYNSPLHF
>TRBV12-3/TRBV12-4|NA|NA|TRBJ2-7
TGTGCCAGCAGTGTTAGCGTTTCTCCCTACGAGCAGTACTTC
CASSVSVSPYEQYF
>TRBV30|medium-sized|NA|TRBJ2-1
TGTGCCTGGAGCCCGGTGGATGAGCAGTTCTTC
CAWSPVDEQFF
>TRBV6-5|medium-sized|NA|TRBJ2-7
TGTGCCAGCAGAACCACGCAGGGTCCCTACGAGCAGTACTTC
CASRTTQGPYEQYF
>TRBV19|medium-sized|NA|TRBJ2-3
TGTGCCAGTAGTATCCCGCAGCCTAGCACAGATACGCAGTATTTT
CASSIPQPSTDTQYF
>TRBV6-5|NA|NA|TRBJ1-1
TGTGCCAGCAGTCAAGGCAGGCGCTATGGGACTGAAGCTTTCTTT
CASSQGRRYGTEAFF
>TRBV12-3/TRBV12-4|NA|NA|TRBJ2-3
TGTGCCAGCAGCCTAGGAGGGCAGGGGGTCCCAGATACGCAGTATTTT
CASSLGGQGVPDTQYF
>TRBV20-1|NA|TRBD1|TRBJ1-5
TGCAGTGCTAGAGTCCCAGGGGGCGCGGGACAGCCCCAGCATTTT
CSARVPGGAGQPQHF
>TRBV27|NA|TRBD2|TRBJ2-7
TGTGCCAGCAGTAAGGGACTAGCGGGGTTCTACGAGCAGTACTTC
CASSKGLAGFYEQYF
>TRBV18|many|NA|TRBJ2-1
TGTGCCAGCTCACGCGACCGGGACTCTGGGGGGAATGAGCAGTTCTTC
CASSRDRDSGGNEQFF
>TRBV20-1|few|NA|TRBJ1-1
TGCAGTGTTCGGGACAAGAACACTGAAGCTTTCTTT
CSVRDKNTEAFF
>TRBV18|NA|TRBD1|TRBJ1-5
TGTGCCAGCTCACCATCCCAGGGGGCTCAGCCCCAGCATTTT
CASSPSQGAQPQHF
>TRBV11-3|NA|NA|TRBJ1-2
TGTGCCAGCAGCTTAGCGCGTCCTGGGCCACAGGGAGGCTACACCTTC
CASSLARPGPQGGYTF
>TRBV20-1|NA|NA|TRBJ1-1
TGCAGTGCACAGGGCTATGAAGCTTTCTTT
CSAQGYEAFF
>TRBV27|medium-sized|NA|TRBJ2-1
TGTGCCAGCCTCCGCACCGGGACAACCTACAATGAGCAGTTCTTC
CASLRTGTTYNEQFF
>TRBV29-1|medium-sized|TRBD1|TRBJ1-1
TGCAGCGTTAACAGGGGGCGCGGTACTGAAGCTTTCTTT
CSVNRGRGTEAFF
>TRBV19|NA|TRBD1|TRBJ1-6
TGTGCCAGCGGGGGCCAAACAGGGGGTAATTCACCCCTCCACTTT
CASGGQTGGNSPLHF
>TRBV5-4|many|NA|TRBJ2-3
TGTGCCAGCAGCTTGGTAGGCACAGATACGCAGTATTTT
CASSLVGTDTQYF
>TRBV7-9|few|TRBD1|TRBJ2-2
TGTGCCAGCTCAGGGGGTTGGACCGGGGAGCTGTTTTTT
CASSGGWTGELFF
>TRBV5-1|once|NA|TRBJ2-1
TGCGCCAGCAGCCCCGGGGACGTAAATGAGCAGTTCTTC
CASSPGDVNEQFF
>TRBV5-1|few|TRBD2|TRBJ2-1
TGCGCCAGCAGCTTGGGGCTAGCGGGGGGGAACGAGCAGTTCTTC
CASSLGLAGGNEQFF
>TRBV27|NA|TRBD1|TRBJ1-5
TGTGCCAGCAGCGAACAGGGGGGGAATCAGCCCCAGCATTTT
CASSEQGGNQPQHF
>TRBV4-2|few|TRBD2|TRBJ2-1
TGTGCCAGCAGCTTTCGACTAGCGGCCCCCTACAATGAGCAGTTCTTC
CASSFRLAAPYNEQFF
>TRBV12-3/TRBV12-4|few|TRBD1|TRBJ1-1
TGTGCCAGTTCGACAGGGCTTGAAGCTTTCTTT
CASSTGLEAFF
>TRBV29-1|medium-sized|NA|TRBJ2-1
TGCAGCTCCCTTTGGGGCGATTCCTACAATGAGCAGTTCTTC
CSSLWGDSYNEQFF
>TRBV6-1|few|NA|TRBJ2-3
TGTGCCAGCATGGCAGGGGCGGTTATAGATACGCAGTATTTT
CASMAGAVIDTQYF
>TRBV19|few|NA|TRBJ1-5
TGTGCCAGTAGTATCGGGACTCAAGGGCGTCAGCCCCAGCATTTT
CASSIGTQGRQPQHF
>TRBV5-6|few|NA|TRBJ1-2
TGTGCCAGCAGCCCCGGCGGGAATGGCTACACCTTC
CASSPGGNGYTF
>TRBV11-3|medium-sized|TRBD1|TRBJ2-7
TGTGCCAGCAGCTTCGGGACAGGGGGCACCTACGAGCAGTACTTC
CASSFGTGGTYEQYF
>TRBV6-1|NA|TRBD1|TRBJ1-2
TGTGCCAGCAACCGGGACAGGGTCTATGGCTACACCTTC
CASNRDRVYGYTF